The 2 T cell receptor beta chains presented below share a single source sample, sequenced in a study of blood T cell repertoires in COVID-19. Clones were read by immunoSEQ multiplex PCR, and TCRdb kept only the in-frame ones, dropping some. The table shows some 31,000 clones, with about nine tenths occurring only once. The sequenced sample consisted of peripheral blood. These receptors were obtained from a human donor with active COVID-19. The donor label of this sample is uncertain.

A single count supports this clone. The V gene is TRBV12-5, the J gene TRBJ2-2; D possibly corresponds to TRBD2 (5 bases). In germline, CDR1 is LGHNT, CDR2 FRNRAP. This CDR3 has 14 residues. Trimming pared 5 bases from V and 7 bases from J, leaving 14 bases between. The DNA of the CDR3 is TGTGCTAGTGGTACCCCCCTGGAGGTCGGGGAGCTGTTTTTT. The encoded protein is CASGTPLEVGELFF.

The rearrangement uses TRBV19 and TRBJ1-3, with 7 bases lining up with TRBD1. V was clipped by 2 bases and J by 1 base; unmatched bases: 5. Germline V CDR1 and CDR2: LNHDA, SQIVND (reference sequence). The CDR3 sequence is 16 residues long. CDR3 sequence: CASSIPSTGSGNTIYF. For the CDR3, the DNA is TGTGCCAGTAGTATACCATCGACAGGGTCTGGAAACACCATATATTTT.